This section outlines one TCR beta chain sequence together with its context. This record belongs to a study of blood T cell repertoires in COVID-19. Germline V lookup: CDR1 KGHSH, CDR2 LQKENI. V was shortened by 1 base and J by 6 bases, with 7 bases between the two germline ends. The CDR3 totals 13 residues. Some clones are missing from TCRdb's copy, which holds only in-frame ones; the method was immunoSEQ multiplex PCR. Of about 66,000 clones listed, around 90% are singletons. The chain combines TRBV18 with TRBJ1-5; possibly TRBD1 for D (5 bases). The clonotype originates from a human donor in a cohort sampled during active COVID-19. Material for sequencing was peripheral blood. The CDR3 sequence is CASSPQGPQPQHF. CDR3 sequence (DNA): TGTGCCAGCTCACCACAGGGGCCTCAGCCCCAGCATTTT.